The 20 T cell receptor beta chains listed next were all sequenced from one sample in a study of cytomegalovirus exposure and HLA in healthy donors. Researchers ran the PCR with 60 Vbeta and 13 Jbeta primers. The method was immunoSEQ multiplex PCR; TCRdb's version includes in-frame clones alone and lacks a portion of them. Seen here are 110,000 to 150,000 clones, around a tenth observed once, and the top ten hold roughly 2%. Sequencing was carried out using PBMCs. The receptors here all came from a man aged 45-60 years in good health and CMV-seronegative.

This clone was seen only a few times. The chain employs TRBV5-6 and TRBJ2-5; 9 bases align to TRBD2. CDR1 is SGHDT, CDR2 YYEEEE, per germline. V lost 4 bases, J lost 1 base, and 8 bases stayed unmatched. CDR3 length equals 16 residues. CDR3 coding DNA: TGTGCCAGCAGCCCCTTTGGGCGGGGGGGCCAAGAGACCCAGTACTTC. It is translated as CASSPFGRGGQETQYF.

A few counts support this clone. The CDR3 region is CASSARQGGNTEAFF. The CDR3 coding sequence is TGTGCCAGCAGCGCTAGACAGGGGGGGAACACTGAAGCTTTCTTT. The V call is TRBV2, the J call TRBJ1-1; 9 bases agree with TRBD1. The CDR3 runs to 15 residues. With V trimmed by 6 bases and J by 1 base, 6 bases remained unmatched. Germline lookup yields CDR1 SNHLY and CDR2 FYNNEI.

The CDR3 bases are TGTGCCAGCAGTGCGACAGAATTCTACGAGCAGTACTTC. Amino acid sequence: CASSATEFYEQYF. This chain uses TRBV6-1 with TRBJ2-7; D possibly corresponds to TRBD1 (5 bases). Germline CDR1 and CDR2: MNHNS and SASEGT. This CDR3 is built from 13 residues. Trimming stripped 4 bases from V and 3 bases from J, with 10 bases between.

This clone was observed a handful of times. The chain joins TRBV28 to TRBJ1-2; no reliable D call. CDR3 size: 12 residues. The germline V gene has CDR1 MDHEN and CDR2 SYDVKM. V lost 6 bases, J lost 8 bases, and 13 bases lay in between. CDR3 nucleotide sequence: TGTGCCAGCAGCCCCGATAGTTGGGGCTACACCTTC. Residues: CASSPDSWGYTF.

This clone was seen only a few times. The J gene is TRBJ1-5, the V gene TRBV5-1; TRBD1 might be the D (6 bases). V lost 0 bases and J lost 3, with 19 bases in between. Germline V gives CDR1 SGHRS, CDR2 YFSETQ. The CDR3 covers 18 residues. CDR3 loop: CASSLAPRAGDANQPQHF. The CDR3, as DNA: TGCGCCAGCAGCTTGGCACCACGGGCAGGGGATGCCAATCAGCCCCAGCATTTT.

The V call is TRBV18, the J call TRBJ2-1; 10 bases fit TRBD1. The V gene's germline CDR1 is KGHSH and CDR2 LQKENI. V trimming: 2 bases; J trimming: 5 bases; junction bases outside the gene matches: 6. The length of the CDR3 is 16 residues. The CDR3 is CASSPRQGAVNNEQFF. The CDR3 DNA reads TGTGCCAGCTCACCAAGACAGGGGGCGGTCAACAATGAGCAGTTCTTC.

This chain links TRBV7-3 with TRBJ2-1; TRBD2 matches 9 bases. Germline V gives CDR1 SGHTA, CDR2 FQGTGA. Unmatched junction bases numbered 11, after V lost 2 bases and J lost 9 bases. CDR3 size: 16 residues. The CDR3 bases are TGTGCCAGCAGCTTACGGTCTAGCGGGAATGTCGGTGAGCAGTTCTTC. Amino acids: CASSLRSSGNVGEQFF. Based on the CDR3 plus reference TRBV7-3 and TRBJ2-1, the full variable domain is GAGVSQTPSNKVTEKGKYVELRCDPISGHTALYWYRQSLGQGPEFLIYFQGTGAADDSGLPNDRFFAVRPEGSVSTLKIQRTERGDSAVYLCASSLRSSGNVGEQFFGPGTRLTVL.

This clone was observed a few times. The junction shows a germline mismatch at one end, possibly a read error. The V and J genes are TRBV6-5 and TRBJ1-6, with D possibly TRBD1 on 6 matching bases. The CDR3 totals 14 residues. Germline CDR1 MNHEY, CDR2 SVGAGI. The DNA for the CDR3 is TGTGCCAGCAGACTGGGACATCAGAATTCACACCTCCACTTT. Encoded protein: CASRLGHQNSHLHF.

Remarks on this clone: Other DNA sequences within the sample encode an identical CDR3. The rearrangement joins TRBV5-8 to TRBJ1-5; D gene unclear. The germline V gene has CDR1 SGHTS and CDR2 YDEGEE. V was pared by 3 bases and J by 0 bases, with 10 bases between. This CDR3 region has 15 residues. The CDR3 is CASSSRVNSNQPQHF. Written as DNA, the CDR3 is TGTGCCAGCAGCTCCCGGGTCAATAGCAATCAGCCCCAGCATTTT.

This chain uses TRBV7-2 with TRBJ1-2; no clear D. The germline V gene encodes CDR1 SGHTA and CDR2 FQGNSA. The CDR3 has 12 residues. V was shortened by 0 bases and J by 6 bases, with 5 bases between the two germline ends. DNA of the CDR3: TGTGCCAGCAGCTTAGCCGGGGATGGCTACACCTTC. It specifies CASSLAGDGYTF.

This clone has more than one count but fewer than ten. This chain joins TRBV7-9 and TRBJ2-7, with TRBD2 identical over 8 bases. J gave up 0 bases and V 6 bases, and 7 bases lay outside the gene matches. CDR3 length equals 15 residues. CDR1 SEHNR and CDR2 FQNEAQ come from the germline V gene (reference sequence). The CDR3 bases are TGTGCCAGCAGATCGGGACTAGGGGACTCCTACGAGCAGTACTTC. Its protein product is CASRSGLGDSYEQYF.

The CDR3 region has the DNA TGTGCCAGCATATTAGGGACATCAAGGAACACCGGGGAGCTGTTTTTT. Amino acids: CASILGTSRNTGELFF. This chain uses TRBV6-6 with TRBJ2-2; possibly TRBD1 for D (6 bases). Germline V gene lookup returns CDR1 MNHNY and CDR2 SVGAGI (reference sequence). The CDR3 totals 16 residues. V dropped 7 bases and J dropped 1 base, with 16 bases sitting between them.

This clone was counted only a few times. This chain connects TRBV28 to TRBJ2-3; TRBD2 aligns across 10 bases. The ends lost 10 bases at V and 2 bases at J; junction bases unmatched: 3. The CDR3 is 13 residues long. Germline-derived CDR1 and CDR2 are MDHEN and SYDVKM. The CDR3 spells CAIAGGDTDTQYF. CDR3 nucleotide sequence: TGTGCCATAGCGGGGGGCGACACAGATACGCAGTATTTT.

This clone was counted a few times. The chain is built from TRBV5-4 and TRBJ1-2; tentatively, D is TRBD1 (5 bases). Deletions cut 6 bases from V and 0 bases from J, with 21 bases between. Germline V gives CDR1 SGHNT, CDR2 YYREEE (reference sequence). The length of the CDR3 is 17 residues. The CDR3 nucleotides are TGTGCCAGCACCAATTTTAACCGGGGGAACTCTAACTATGGCTACACCTTC. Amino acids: CASTNFNRGNSNYGYTF.

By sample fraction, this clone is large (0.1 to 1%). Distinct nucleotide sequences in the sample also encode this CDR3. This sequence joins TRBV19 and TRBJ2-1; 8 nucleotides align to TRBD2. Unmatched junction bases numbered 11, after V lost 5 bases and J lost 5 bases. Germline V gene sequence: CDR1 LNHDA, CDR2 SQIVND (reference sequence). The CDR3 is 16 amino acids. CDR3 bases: TGTGCCAGTAGTCCCTCGCCGGGAGGGGAGAACAATGAGCAGTTCTTC. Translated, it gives CASSPSPGGENNEQFF.

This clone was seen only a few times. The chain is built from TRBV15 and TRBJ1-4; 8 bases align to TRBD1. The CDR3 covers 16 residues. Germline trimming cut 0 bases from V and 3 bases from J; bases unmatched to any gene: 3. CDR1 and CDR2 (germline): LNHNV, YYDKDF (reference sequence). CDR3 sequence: CATSRDRQGSNEKLFF. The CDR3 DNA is TGTGCCACCAGCAGAGATAGACAGGGGTCTAATGAAAAACTGTTTTTT.

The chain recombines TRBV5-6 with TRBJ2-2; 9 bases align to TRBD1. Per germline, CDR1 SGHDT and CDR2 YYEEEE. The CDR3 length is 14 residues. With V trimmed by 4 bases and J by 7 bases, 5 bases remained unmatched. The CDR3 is CASSVTGGNGELFF. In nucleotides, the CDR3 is TGTGCCAGCAGCGTTACAGGGGGCAACGGGGAGCTGTTTTTT.

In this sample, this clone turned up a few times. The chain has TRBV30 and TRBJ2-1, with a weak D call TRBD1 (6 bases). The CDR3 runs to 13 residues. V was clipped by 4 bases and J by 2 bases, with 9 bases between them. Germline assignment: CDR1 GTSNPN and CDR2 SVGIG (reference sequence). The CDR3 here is CAWIQGPYNEQFF. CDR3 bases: TGTGCCTGGATCCAGGGGCCCTACAATGAGCAGTTCTTC.

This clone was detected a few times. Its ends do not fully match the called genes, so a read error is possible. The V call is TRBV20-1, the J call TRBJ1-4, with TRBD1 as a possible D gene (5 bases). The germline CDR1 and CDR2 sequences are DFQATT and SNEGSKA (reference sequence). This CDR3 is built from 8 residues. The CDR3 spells CSAADTLF. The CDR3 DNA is TGCAGTGCTGCGGACACTCTCTTT.

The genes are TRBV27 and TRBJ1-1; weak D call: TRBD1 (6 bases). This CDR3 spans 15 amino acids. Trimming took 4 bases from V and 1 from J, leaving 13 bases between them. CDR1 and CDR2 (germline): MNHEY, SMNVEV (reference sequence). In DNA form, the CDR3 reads TGTGCCAGCAGTTCGGGGGGGCTTGGGAACACTGAAGCTTTCTTT. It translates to CASSSGGLGNTEAFF.